The 30 T cell receptor beta chains given below trace back to one sample, sequenced in a study of monozygotic twins with inflammatory bowel disease. TCRdb reprocessed the 5' RACE reads and reports one entry per CDR3 protein, with no DNA. In total, the table holds over 200,000 distinct CDR3 sequences. The sequenced sample was blood. All receptors come from a human donor with ulcerative colitis or Crohn's disease, or a healthy co-twin of an affected twin (not recorded which).

V and J are TRBV5-1 and TRBJ1-4. This CDR3 is built from 19 residues. Germline V gene sequence: CDR1 SGHRS, CDR2 YFSETQ. CDR3 loop: CASSLEPSTSVGVGEKLFF.

The V gene is TRBV11-1, the J gene TRBJ2-2; TCRdb reports TRBD2, a call that lacks DNA to check it against. Germline V gives CDR1 SGHAT, CDR2 FQDESV (reference sequence). This CDR3 has 13 residues. The CDR3 reads CASSLMAPGELFF. Complete variable domain (other parts from reference TRBV11-1 and TRBJ2-2): EAEVAQSPRYKITEKSQAVAFWCDPISGHATLYWYRQILGQGPELLVQFQDESVVDDSQLPKDRFSAERLKGVDSTLKIQPAELGDSAMYLCASSLMAPGELFFGEGSRLTVL.

The chain links TRBV20-1 to TRBJ1-1. This CDR3 spans 13 amino acids. The germline CDR1 and CDR2 sequences are DFQATT and SNEGSKA (reference sequence). The CDR3 spells CSASRLDVAEAFF.

This chain joins TRBV12-3 or TRBV12-4 and TRBJ1-2. This CDR3 has 13 amino acids. The CDR3 is CASSLQGFGGYTF.

The chain combines TRBV10-3 with TRBJ1-1. This CDR3 has 14 amino acids. Germline CDR1 reads ENHRY; CDR2 reads SYGVKD. CDR3 sequence reads: CAISESFRIAEAFF.

This chain links TRBV2 with TRBJ1-5; TCRdb lists TRBD1, though no DNA is available to test this call. Germline V CDR1 and CDR2: SNHLY, FYNNEI. The CDR3 is 12 amino acids. CDR3 in amino acids: CASSPPGQPQHF.

The J gene is TRBJ2-7, the V gene TRBV5-1; the D gene TCRdb calls, TRBD1, cannot be checked with no DNA. Germline loops: CDR1 SGHRS, CDR2 YFSETQ. The CDR3 has 12 residues. CDR3 region: CASSPLGREQYF. The full variable domain, completed using reference TRBV5-1 and TRBJ2-7, is KAGVTQTPRYLIKTRGQQVTLSCSPISGHRSVSWYQQTPGQGLQFLFEYFSETQRNKGNFPGRFSGRQFSNSRSEMNVSTLELGDSALYLCASSPLGREQYFGPGTRLTVT.

The chain employs TRBV6-1 and TRBJ1-2. The germline V gene encodes CDR1 MNHNS and CDR2 SASEGT. There are 13 residues in the CDR3. CDR3 sequence reads: CASSEVLRYGYTF.

The V call is TRBV2, the J call TRBJ2-7. Germline CDR1 and CDR2: SNHLY and FYNNEI. The CDR3 spans 13 residues. CDR3 region: CASSDGLYYEQYF.

The genes are TRBV20-1 and TRBJ2-3; with no DNA, the TCRdb D assignment of TRBD2 cannot be verified. CDR1 and CDR2 (germline): DFQATT, SNEGSKA (reference sequence). CDR3 length: 15 amino acids. CDR3 protein: CSAREGLSRADTQYF.

This chain joins TRBV5-1 and TRBJ1-2; the D gene TCRdb calls, TRBD1, cannot be checked with no DNA. Germline V gene sequence: CDR1 SGHRS, CDR2 YFSETQ. CDR3 length: 16 residues. This CDR3 reads CASSLVQGEGDYGYTF.

The genes are TRBV5-6 and TRBJ1-2; TCRdb's D gene call, TRBD1, goes unchecked for lack of DNA. The CDR3 is made up of 12 amino acids. Germline V gives CDR1 SGHDT, CDR2 YYEEEE. This CDR3 is CASSMGQFGYTF.

The V gene is TRBV12-3 or TRBV12-4, the J gene TRBJ2-1; TCRdb gives TRBD2 as the D gene, but with no DNA this cannot be confirmed. This CDR3 comprises 16 residues. The CDR3: CASSLPSGGFYNEQFF.

The gene calls are TRBV20-1 and TRBJ2-5; TCRdb's assignment of TRBD1 cannot be checked, as there is no DNA. Per germline, CDR1 DFQATT and CDR2 SNEGSKA (reference sequence). This CDR3 is 16 amino acids long. The CDR3 sequence is CSAWDSFRGAQETQYF.

The CDR3 is CASRTPSVAYNEQFF. The chain couples TRBV2 to TRBJ2-1; checking the TCRdb D call of TRBD2 is not possible without DNA. The CDR3 is 15 amino acids. Looked up from germline, CDR1 is SNHLY and CDR2 is FYNNEI. The complete variable domain, with remaining parts taken from reference TRBV2 and TRBJ2-1, reads EPEVTQTPSHQVTQMGQEVILRCVPISNHLYFYWYRQILGQKVEFLVSFYNNEISEKSEIFDDQFSVERPDGSNFTLKIRSTKLEDSAMYFCASRTPSVAYNEQFFGPGTRLTVL.

The chain is built from TRBV20-1 and TRBJ1-1. Germline assignment: CDR1 DFQATT and CDR2 SNEGSKA (reference sequence). CDR3 length: 13 residues. The CDR3 sequence: CSASSLGNTEAFF.

The rearrangement uses TRBV5-1 and TRBJ2-3; TCRdb indicates TRBD2, and absent DNA this call remains unverified. Per germline, CDR1 SGHRS and CDR2 YFSETQ. The CDR3 sequence is 16 residues long. The CDR3: CASSGRIAGGLDTQYF.

V is TRBV6-5 and J is TRBJ1-3. Germline V gene sequence: CDR1 MNHEY, CDR2 SVGAGI. CDR3 size: 13 residues. The CDR3 here is CASSFRKGNTIYF.

The V call is TRBV7-9, the J call TRBJ1-2; absent DNA, TCRdb's TRBD1 call cannot be checked. CDR1 SEHNR and CDR2 FQNEAQ come from the germline V gene (reference sequence). This CDR3 contains 13 residues. This CDR3 is CASSWGQTDGYTF.

The chain combines TRBV29-1 with TRBJ1-2; TCRdb's assignment of TRBD1 cannot be checked, as there is no DNA. Germline V gene lookup returns CDR1 SQVTM and CDR2 ANQGSEA. This CDR3 contains 15 residues. CDR3 region: CSVEGGQGTPYGYTF.

The chain carries TRBV19 and TRBJ2-5. The CDR3 spans 12 residues. CDR1 is LNHDA, CDR2 SQIVND, per germline (reference sequence). The CDR3 here is CASSIPQETQYF.

The chain carries TRBV7-9 and TRBJ1-2; with no DNA, the TCRdb D assignment of TRBD1 cannot be verified. The CDR3 is 11 amino acids. Germline loops: CDR1 SEHNR, CDR2 FQNEAQ (reference sequence). CDR3 loop: CASSRTGGYTF. Based on the CDR3 plus reference TRBV7-9 and TRBJ1-2, the full variable domain is DTGVSQNPRHKITKRGQNVTFRCDPISEHNRLYWYRQTLGQGPEFLTYFQNEAQLEKSRLLSDRFSAERPKGSFSTLEIQRTEQGDSAMYLCASSRTGGYTFGSGTRLTVV.

The chain links TRBV12-3 or TRBV12-4 to TRBJ1-1. The length of the CDR3 is 13 residues. The chain's CDR3 is CASSFLLGTEAFF.

The chain has TRBV27 and TRBJ1-1. The length of the CDR3 is 17 residues. Looked up from germline, CDR1 is MNHEY and CDR2 is SMNVEV (reference sequence). The CDR3 sequence: CASSLRGAGPSNTEAFF.

J is TRBJ2-3 and V is TRBV3-1; with no DNA, the TCRdb D assignment of TRBD1 cannot be verified. The CDR3 extends over 15 amino acids. Germline CDR1 reads LGHDT; CDR2 reads YNNKEL (reference sequence). The CDR3 reads CASSLLRDETDTQYF.

V and J are TRBV7-6 and TRBJ2-5; TCRdb designates TRBD1, a call that cannot be tested without DNA. The germline gives CDR1 SGHVS, CDR2 FNYEAQ. This CDR3 contains 16 residues. CDR3 in amino acids: CASSARQQGAGETQYF.

The chain is built from TRBV5-4 and TRBJ2-3. CDR3 length: 16 residues. CDR1 SGHNT and CDR2 YYREEE come from the germline V gene (reference sequence). This chain's CDR3 is CASSLVPGLSTDTQYF.

V gene TRBV18 combines with J gene TRBJ2-2. Germline CDR1 and CDR2: KGHSH and LQKENI. This CDR3 spans 16 amino acids. The CDR3: CASSRNGASNTGELFF.

V usage is TRBV15 and J usage is TRBJ1-1; TCRdb lists TRBD1, though no DNA is available to test this call. CDR1 is LNHNV, CDR2 YYDKDF, per germline (reference sequence). This CDR3 contains 13 residues. Here the CDR3 reads CATSLMDSPGAFF.

The rearrangement links TRBV6-1 to TRBJ1-2. The CDR3 is 15 amino acids. Germline V gene lookup returns CDR1 MNHNS and CDR2 SASEGT. CDR3 protein: CASSEAGNANYGYTF.